This T cell receptor beta chain was identified in a study of response to subunit inactivated influenza vaccine (dated by TCRdb to the late 2010s). The study in broad terms: To follow how T cells responded to a trivalent subunit inactivated influenza vaccine, the researchers relied on deep quantitative profiling of the T cell receptor repertoire. Beyond this particular receptor, the publication reports: The authors proposed that each seasonal influenza vaccination may bring in only a limited number of new T cells.

Concerning this clonotype: What this receptor recognizes is not known. There are no base qualities to consult, and no much larger clone falls within one base.

Reading the label with the study, this specimen's time point is: around 45 days after influenza vaccine administration. Deletion took 6 bases off V and 3 bases off J, with a span of 18 bases between the germline ends. From a lookup of the germline V gene, CDR1 and CDR2 are MNHEY and SVGEGT. The CDR3 runs 16 residues from the cysteine to the phenylalanine. The only DNA kept is the CDR3, 48 bases in frame from the first base. Receptor libraries were prepared by RT-PCR. The instrument given in TCRdb is Illumina HiSeq 2500. TCRdb handled the public reads itself, with Q25 trimming in fastp and clone calling in MiXCR, and kept productive beta chains. Merged by CDR3 protein, the rows form single entries marked with the most common genes and DNA. This sample comprises 160,000 or so distinct CDR3 sequences, roughly 11% of them detected only once. In total, the top ten clones hold roughly 12% of the sample.

Here the chain combines TRBV6-2 or TRBV6-3 and TRBJ2-1; a weak D assignment points to TRBD2 (6 bases agree). The sequence was collected from a man in his fifties who received an inactivated influenza vaccine. Donor details come from another sample of the same person, matched by shared clones. The sample consisted of non-naive T cells sorted from PBMCs, taken 45 days after vaccination. Interpreted using the paper, the cell subset or site label stands for: memory T cell fraction. The CDR3 region has the sequence CASSGDTSPFYNEQFF. In nucleotide form, the sequence is TGTGCCAGCAGCGGGGATACTAGCCCTTTCTACAATGAGCAGTTCTTC.